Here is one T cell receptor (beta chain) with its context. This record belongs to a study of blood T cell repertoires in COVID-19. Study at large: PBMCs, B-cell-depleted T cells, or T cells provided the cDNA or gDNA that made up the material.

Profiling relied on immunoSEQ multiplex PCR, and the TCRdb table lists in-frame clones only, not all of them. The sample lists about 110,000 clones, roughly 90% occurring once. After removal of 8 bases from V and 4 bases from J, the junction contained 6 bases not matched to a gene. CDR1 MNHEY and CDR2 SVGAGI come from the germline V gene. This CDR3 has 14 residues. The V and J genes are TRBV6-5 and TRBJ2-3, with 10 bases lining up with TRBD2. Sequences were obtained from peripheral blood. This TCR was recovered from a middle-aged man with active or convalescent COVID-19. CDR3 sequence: CASANLAGADTQYF. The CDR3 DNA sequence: TGTGCCAGCGCGAATCTAGCGGGAGCAGATACGCAGTATTTT.